One and the same sample provided the 2 T cell receptor beta chains below, sequenced in a study of T cells of healthy individuals. TCRdb re-analysed the 5' RACE reads in MiXCR, keeping a single row per CDR3 protein. The sample gives some 85,000 distinct CDR3 sequences, about 5% of which show up once; 7.5% to 8% is in the top ten. The receptors derive from a female donor in good health.

This clonotype was counted at least ten times. The chain employs TRBV5-1 and TRBJ1-1, with TRBD1 identical over 9 bases. The V and J ends lost 3 bases and 0 bases, in that order; junction bases with no gene match: 9. The CDR3 is 17 amino acids. Looked up from germline, CDR1 is SGHRS and CDR2 is YFSETQ. CDR3: CASSSRRDRAVNTEAFF. The CDR3 DNA sequence: TGCGCCAGCAGCTCACGCCGGGACAGGGCGGTGAACACTGAAGCTTTCTTT.

This clonotype was picked up many times. The gene calls are TRBV20-1 and TRBJ2-3, with TRBD2 identical over 14 bases. The CDR3 totals 14 residues. Germline loops: CDR1 DFQATT, CDR2 SNEGSKA (reference sequence). V shed 5 bases, J shed 4 bases, and the junction held 2 bases outside the gene matches. Written as DNA, the CDR3 is TGCAGTGCTGGGACTAGCGGGAGTTCAGATACGCAGTATTTT. Amino acid sequence: CSAGTSGSSDTQYF.